This T cell receptor (beta chain) was recovered during a study of brain T cells in children with intractable seizures. TCRdb's table, derived via immunoSEQ multiplex PCR, lists solely in-frame clones and lacks some. The sample shows some 80,000 clones, 90% to 95% of them seen only once. V was pared by 3 bases and J by 5 bases, with 10 bases between. The length of the CDR3 is 13 residues. Germline V gene lookup returns CDR1 DFQATT and CDR2 SNEGSKA (reference sequence). This chain uses TRBV20-1 with TRBJ1-4; D unresolved. Sequencing used peripheral blood, obtained at surgery. The TCR comes from a girl between 2 and 10 years old with Rasmussen encephalitis and intractable seizures. In DNA, the CDR3 is TGCAGTGCTAGTCTTCTTTCCAATGAAAAACTGTTTTTT. Translating gives CSASLLSNEKLFF.